The 15 T cell receptor beta chains below were found in one sample sequenced in a study of graft-versus-host responses after intestinal transplantation. No antigen is known for these receptors. Assay used: immunoSEQ multiplex PCR; TCRdb lists only in-frame clones, some missing. Of some 83,000 clones listed, 91% are singletons. The sequencing here drew on unstimulated CD4+ T cells sorted from spleen or lymph node cells, taken before intestinal transplant. These receptors were collected from a human donor who received an intestinal transplant.

V is TRBV29-1 and J is TRBJ2-5; 9 bases align to TRBD1. CDR1 is SQVTM and CDR2 is ANQGSEA in the germline V gene. The length of the CDR3 is 12 residues. V was clipped by 6 bases and J by 5 bases; unmatched bases: 4. CDR3 sequence: CSVTGGVETQYF. DNA of the CDR3: TGCAGCGTAACAGGGGGCGTCGAGACCCAGTACTTC. Full variable domain (rest looked up from reference TRBV29-1 and TRBJ2-5): SAVISQKPSRDICQRGTSLTIQCQVDSQVTMMFWYRQQPGQSLTLIATANQGSEATYESGFVIDKFPISRPNLTFSTLTVSNMSPEDSSIYLCSVTGGVETQYFGPGTRLLVL.

The CDR3 loop is CAWSVARGGNTIYF. CDR3 nucleotides: TGTGCCTGGAGTGTGGCCCGGGGGGGAAACACCATATATTTT. V and J are TRBV30 and TRBJ1-3; D is perhaps TRBD1 (5 bases). Germline V gives CDR1 GTSNPN, CDR2 SVGIG (reference sequence). The length of the CDR3 is 14 residues. Trimming left V 0 bases short and J 4 bases short, with 10 bases between.

In regard to this clone: A read error may produce the germline difference seen at one junction end. This chain connects TRBV23-1 to TRBJ1-5; D remains unclear. TRBV23-1 is designated an ORF whose function remains uncertain. The CDR3 sequence is 14 residues long. CDR3 loop: CASSQWRANQPQHF. CDR3 DNA sequence: TGCGCCAGCAGCCAATGGCGGGCGAATCAGCCCCAGCATTTT.

The CDR3 bases are TGTGCCAGCAGTTACTCTTCAGGGGGCTATGGCTACACCTTC. Protein: CASSYSSGGYGYTF. The chain uses TRBV6-5 and TRBJ1-2; 7 bases agree with TRBD1. CDR3 length equals 14 residues. V gave up 0 bases and J gave up 4 bases; unmatched junction bases: 2. The germline V gene has CDR1 MNHEY and CDR2 SVGAGI.

The chain has TRBV4-1 and TRBJ1-1; 10 positions agree with TRBD1. Trimming cost V 4 bases and J 10 bases; bases outside gene matches: 15. Germline CDR1 is MGHRA and CDR2 is YSYEKL. This CDR3 contains 16 residues. The CDR3 DNA reads TGCGCCAGCAGCCGTGAAACGGGACAGGGGAACCCGGCAGCTTTCTTT. As protein: CASSRETGQGNPAAFF.

The chain uses TRBV6-5 and TRBJ2-3; possible D gene TRBD2, 5 bases. The CDR3 length is 14 residues. Germline V gives CDR1 MNHEY, CDR2 SVGAGI. Trimming took off 7 bases at V and 2 bases at J, with 13 bases between the two ends. The CDR3 here is CASTRAATTDTQYF. Here the CDR3 DNA reads TGTGCCAGCACCAGAGCGGCGACCACAGATACGCAGTATTTT.

In its sample, this clone was seen a few times. This rearrangement joins TRBV5-6 to TRBJ1-1; no reliable D call. This CDR3 is built from 14 residues. Germline V gene lookup returns CDR1 SGHDT and CDR2 YYEEEE. V shed 0 bases and J shed 1 base, with 7 bases lying between them. CDR3 sequence reads: CASSLEEANTEAFF. In DNA, the CDR3 is TGTGCCAGCAGCTTGGAAGAGGCGAACACTGAAGCTTTCTTT.

J is TRBJ2-3 and V is TRBV7-2; 10 bases align to TRBD2. The J segment lost 6 bases and the V segment lost 2 bases, leaving 14 bases of the junction unmatched. The CDR3 extends over 18 amino acids. CDR1 and CDR2 from the germline V gene are SGHTA and FQGNSA. The CDR3 bases are TGTGCCAGCAGCTTATATGAAGGGGTTCAGCGGGGGGGCGATACGCAGTATTTT. Protein product: CASSLYEGVQRGGDTQYF.

V gene TRBV27 combines with J gene TRBJ2-2, with 7 bases that match TRBD1. After removal of 0 bases from V and 5 bases from J, the junction contained 9 bases not matched to a gene. The CDR3 sequence is 17 residues long. CDR1 and CDR2 from the germline V gene are MNHEY and SMNVEV (reference sequence). The CDR3 is CASSLSSGGIRTGELFF. CDR3 coding DNA: TGTGCCAGCAGTTTATCGTCAGGGGGAATACGGACCGGGGAGCTGTTTTTT.

This rearrangement joins TRBV7-8 to TRBJ2-3, with D possibly being TRBD1 (6 bases). CDR1 and CDR2 from the germline V gene are SGHVS and FQNEAQ. The CDR3 spans 15 residues. Trimming removed 2 bases at V and 0 bases at J, with 9 bases between. The CDR3 loop is CASSLQGQSTDTQYF. DNA for the CDR3: TGTGCCAGCAGCTTACAGGGGCAGAGCACAGATACGCAGTATTTT.

The chain joins TRBV7-2 to TRBJ1-2, with D perhaps matching TRBD1 (6 bases). The CDR3 is 13 residues long. Germline CDR1 is SGHTA and CDR2 is FQGNSA. The V gene lost 6 bases and the J gene lost 4 bases, with 12 bases spanning the gap. The CDR3, as DNA: TGTGCCAGCAGATATACAGGGACCTATGGCTACACCTTC. Its translation: CASRYTGTYGYTF.

V gene TRBV29-1 combines with J gene TRBJ1-5, with 8 bases identical to TRBD1. CDR1 SQVTM and CDR2 ANQGSEA come from the germline V gene. The trim removed 7 bases at V and 7 bases at J, leaving 9 bases unmatched. There are 13 residues in the CDR3. CDR3 DNA sequence: TGCAGCGCTCTATCAGGGGGCGACCAGCCCCAGCATTTT. As protein: CSALSGGDQPQHF.

J is TRBJ2-3 and V is TRBV5-1; tentatively, D is TRBD1 (5 bases). Trimming left V 3 bases short and J 2 bases short, with 10 bases between. Germline CDR1 is SGHRS and CDR2 is YFSETQ. The CDR3 is 14 residues long. The CDR3 nucleotides are TGCGCCAGCAGCTATGACAGTGTCACAGATACGCAGTATTTT. It translates to CASSYDSVTDTQYF. Full variable domain (remainder filled in from reference TRBV5-1 and TRBJ2-3): KAGVTQTPRYLIKTRGQQVTLSCSPISGHRSVSWYQQTPGQGLQFLFEYFSETQRNKGNFPGRFSGRQFSNSRSEMNVSTLELGDSALYLCASSYDSVTDTQYFGPGTRLTVL.

The rearrangement joins TRBV7-6 to TRBJ2-7, with 10 bases that match TRBD1. With V trimmed by 5 bases and J by 7 bases, 14 bases remained unmatched. This CDR3 spans 16 amino acids. Germline assignment: CDR1 SGHVS and CDR2 FNYEAQ. The CDR3 DNA reads as TGTGCCAGCAGCCCGAAATCCGGGACAGGGGCTAGAGAGCAGTACTTC. Translating gives CASSPKSGTGAREQYF.

The gene calls are TRBV6-5 and TRBJ1-1; 9 nucleotides line up with TRBD1. The CDR3 is 13 residues long. J lost 3 bases, V lost 7 bases, and 3 bases had no gene match. CDR1 MNHEY and CDR2 SVGAGI come from the germline V gene. CDR3 sequence (DNA): TGTGCCAGCACTAACAGGGGGCACACTGAAGCTTTCTTT. This encodes CASTNRGHTEAFF.